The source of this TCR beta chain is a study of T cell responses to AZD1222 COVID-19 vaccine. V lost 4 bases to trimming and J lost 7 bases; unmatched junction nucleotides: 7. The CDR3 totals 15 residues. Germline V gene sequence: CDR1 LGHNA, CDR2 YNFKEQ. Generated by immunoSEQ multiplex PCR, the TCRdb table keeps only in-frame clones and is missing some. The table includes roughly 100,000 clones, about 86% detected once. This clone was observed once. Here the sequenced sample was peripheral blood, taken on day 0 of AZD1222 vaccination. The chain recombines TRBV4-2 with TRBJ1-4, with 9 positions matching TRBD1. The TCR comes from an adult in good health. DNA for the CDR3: TGTGCCAGCAGCCCGACCGGGACAGGGCGTGAAAAACTGTTTTTT. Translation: CASSPTGTGREKLFF.